The T cell receptor (beta chain) described here comes from a study of beta chain features in type 1 diabetes. Findings and limits, study-wide: Fewer insertions but more deletions were seen at VDJ junctions in type 1 diabetes patients. People with Type 1 diabetes carried modestly yet significantly shorter TCRB CDR3s in all four CD4+ subsets.

With regard to this clone: Its antigen is undetermined. The junction differs from germline at one of its ends, possibly a read error.

Using CD45RO/CCR7/CD25/CD127/CD95/CD27, CD4+ naive, central memory, regulatory and stem cell-like memory cells were sorted. TCRB transcripts that were expressed got sequenced, as all of the isolated RNA had been reverse transcribed. The table came from immunoSEQ multiplex PCR; TCRdb's copy has only in-frame clones and leaves some out. The sample holds around 650,000 clones, over 10% seen once. This CDR3 has 12 residues. CDR1 SSHAT and CDR2 FNYEAQ come from the germline V gene (reference sequence). This TCR derives from a man younger than 40 with type 1 diabetes. Sequenced sample: naive CD4+ T cells from blood. The V gene is TRBV7-7, the J gene TRBJ2-1, with 8 nucleotides matching TRBD1. CDR3: CASSHGTGEQFF. The DNA for the CDR3 is TGTGCTAGCAGCCATGGGACAGGCGAGCAGTTCTTC.